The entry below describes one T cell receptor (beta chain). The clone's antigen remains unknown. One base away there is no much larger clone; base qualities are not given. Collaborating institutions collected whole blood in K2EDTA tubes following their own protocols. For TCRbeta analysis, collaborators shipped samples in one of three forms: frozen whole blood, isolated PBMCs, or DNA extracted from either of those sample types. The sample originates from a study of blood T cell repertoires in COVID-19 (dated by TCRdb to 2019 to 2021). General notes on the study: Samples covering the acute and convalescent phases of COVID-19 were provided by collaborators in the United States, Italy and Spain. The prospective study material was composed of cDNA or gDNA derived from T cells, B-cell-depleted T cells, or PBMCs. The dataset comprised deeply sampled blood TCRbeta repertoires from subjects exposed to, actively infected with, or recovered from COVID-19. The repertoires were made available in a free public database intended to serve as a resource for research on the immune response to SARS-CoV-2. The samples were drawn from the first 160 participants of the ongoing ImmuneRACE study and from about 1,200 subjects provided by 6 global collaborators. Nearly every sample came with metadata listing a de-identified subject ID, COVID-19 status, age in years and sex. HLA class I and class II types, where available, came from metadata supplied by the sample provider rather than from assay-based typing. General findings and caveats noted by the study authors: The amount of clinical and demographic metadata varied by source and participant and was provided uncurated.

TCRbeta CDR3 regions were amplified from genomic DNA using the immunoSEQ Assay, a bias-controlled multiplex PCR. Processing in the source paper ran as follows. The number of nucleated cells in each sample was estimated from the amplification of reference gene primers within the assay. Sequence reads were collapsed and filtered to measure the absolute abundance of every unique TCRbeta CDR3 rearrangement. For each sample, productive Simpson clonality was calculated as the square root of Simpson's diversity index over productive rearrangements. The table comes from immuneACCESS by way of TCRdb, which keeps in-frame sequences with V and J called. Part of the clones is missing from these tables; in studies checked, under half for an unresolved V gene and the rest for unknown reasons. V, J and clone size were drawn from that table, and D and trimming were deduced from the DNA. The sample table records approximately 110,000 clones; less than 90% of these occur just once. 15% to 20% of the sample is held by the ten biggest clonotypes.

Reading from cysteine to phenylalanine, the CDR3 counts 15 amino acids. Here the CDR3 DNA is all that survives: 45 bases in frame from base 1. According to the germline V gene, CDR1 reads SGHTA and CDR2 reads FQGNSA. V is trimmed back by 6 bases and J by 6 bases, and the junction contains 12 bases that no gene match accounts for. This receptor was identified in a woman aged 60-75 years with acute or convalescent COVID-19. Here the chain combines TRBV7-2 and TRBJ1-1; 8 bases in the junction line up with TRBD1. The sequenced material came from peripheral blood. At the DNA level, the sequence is TGTGCCAGCAGGGGGGTCTCAGGGGGCGTAGCTGAAGCTTTCTTT. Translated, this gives CASRGVSGGVAEAFF. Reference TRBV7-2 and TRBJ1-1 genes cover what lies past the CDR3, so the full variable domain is GAGVSQSPSNKVTEKGKDVELRCDPISGHTALYWYRQSLGQGLEFLIYFQGNSAPDKSGLPSDRFSAERTGGSVSTLTIQRTQQEDSAVYLCASRGVSGGVAEAFFGQGTRLTVV.